This passage covers 28 T cell receptor beta chains from one sample sequenced in a study of human T cells and chemical hapten exposure. In TCRdb, the RACE reads were re-called with MiXCR into one record per CDR3 protein. This repertoire shows 80,000 to 95,000 distinct CDR3 sequences, around 9.6% found once; its top ten account for roughly 3.5%. Sample time point: pre-sensitization, week 0. Stated treatment: therapeutic diphenylcyclopropenone sensitization with weekly scalp DPC. Sequenced here: whole blood, sampled in connection with sensitization to the hapten diphenylcyclopropenone (DPC). These TCRs come from a woman between 35 and 50 years old with alopecia areata. Some clones in this sample may be carry-over from other donors' samples.

About this clonotype: A much larger clone differs by one base, so this may be a read error. The chain employs TRBV2 and TRBJ1-2, with D perhaps TRBD1 (5 bases). V gave up 8 bases and J gave up 6 bases, with 13 bases separating them. This CDR3 spans 12 amino acids. Germline CDR1 and CDR2: SNHLY and FYNNEI. The CDR3 sequence: CASYGGYHGYTF. Here the CDR3 DNA reads TGTGCCAGCTACGGGGGGTACCATGGCTACACCTTC.

In its sample, this clonotype was seen many times. The chain combines TRBV7-2 with TRBJ2-5, with D unclear. V lost 5 bases to trimming and J lost 1 base, with 14 bases between them. The CDR3 has 15 residues. Germline values: CDR1 SGHTA, CDR2 FQGNSA. For the CDR3, the DNA is TGTGCCAGCAGCGCCAGGTCCTCCTCCCAAGAGACCCAGTACTTC. Translating it yields CASSARSSSQETQYF.

The chain couples TRBV7-2 to TRBJ2-7; D is perhaps TRBD1 (7 bases). From germline, CDR1 is SGHTA and CDR2 FQGNSA. The CDR3 covers 11 residues. The V gene lost 5 bases and the J gene lost 12 bases, with 14 bases spanning the gap. In DNA form, the CDR3 reads TGTGCCAGCAGCGAGACAGGGAGGAGGTACTTC. Translating gives CASSETGRRYF.

This rearrangement joins TRBV2 to TRBJ2-1, with 8 positions matching TRBD2. The CDR3 has 13 residues. With 8 bases clipped from V and 2 bases from J, the junction kept 2 bases outside the gene matches. The germline CDR1 and CDR2 sequences are SNHLY and FYNNEI. As DNA, the CDR3 is TGTGCCAGCCAAGCGGGGGCCTACAATGAGCAGTTCTTC. It is translated as CASQAGAYNEQFF. Variable domain in full (rest from reference TRBV2 and TRBJ2-1): EPEVTQTPSHQVTQMGQEVILRCVPISNHLYFYWYRQILGQKVEFLVSFYNNEISEKSEIFDDQFSVERPDGSNFTLKIRSTKLEDSAMYFCASQAGAYNEQFFGPGTRLTVL.

This clonotype was recorded many times. The chain couples TRBV18 to TRBJ1-4; unclear D gene. Germline V gene lookup returns CDR1 KGHSH and CDR2 LQKENI. The ends were cut back, 6 bases at V and 8 bases at J, with 13 bases in the middle. This CDR3 region has 13 residues. As DNA, the CDR3 is TGTGCCAGCTCCCCGGAGGTGCAGGAAAAACTGTTTTTT. This translates into CASSPEVQEKLFF.

The sample holds many counts of this clonotype. The gene calls are TRBV5-1 and TRBJ2-2; D unclear. Trimming removed 0 bases from V and 4 bases from J, with 7 bases in between. There are 14 residues in the CDR3. Germline V gene sequence: CDR1 SGHRS, CDR2 YFSETQ. The CDR3 protein is CASSLGASTGELFF. The CDR3 region has the DNA TGCGCCAGCAGCTTGGGGGCGAGCACCGGGGAGCTGTTTTTT.

The table lists this clonotype with many counts. The chain recombines TRBV7-3 with TRBJ2-3; the D gene is possibly TRBD1 (6 bases). CDR3 length equals 16 residues. V was clipped by 5 bases and J by 2 bases, with 17 bases between them. Germline assignment: CDR1 SGHTA and CDR2 FQGTGA. CDR3 sequence: CASSPGPTGSTDTQYF. The CDR3 DNA reads TGTGCCAGCAGCCCCGGGCCCACAGGGTCCACAGATACGCAGTATTTT.

Ten or more counts support this clonotype. The V gene is TRBV6-5, the J gene TRBJ2-7; 8 bases line up with TRBD2. The germline V gene has CDR1 MNHEY and CDR2 SVGAGI. V lost 5 bases to trimming and J lost 0 bases; unmatched junction nucleotides: 9. This CDR3 region has 16 residues. CDR3 in DNA: TGTGCCAGCAGTCCGGGAGGGGGATACTACTCCTACGAGCAGTACTTC. Translation: CASSPGGGYYSYEQYF.

This chain links TRBV5-1 with TRBJ2-3, with no clear D. Germline assignment: CDR1 SGHRS and CDR2 YFSETQ. Trimming shortened V by 2 bases and J by 2 bases, and 12 bases separated the two germline ends. The CDR3 runs to 15 residues. CDR3 loop: CASSFRADTTDTQYF. As DNA, the CDR3 is TGCGCCAGCAGCTTTCGTGCAGACACCACAGATACGCAGTATTTT.

J is TRBJ2-3 and V is TRBV7-2; D might be TRBD2 (6 bases). V shed 5 bases and J shed 9 bases, with 18 bases lying between them. In germline, CDR1 is SGHTA, CDR2 FQGNSA. This CDR3 has 14 amino acids. The chain's CDR3 is CASSPGTQSETQYF. The CDR3 DNA reads as TGTGCCAGCAGCCCCGGGACTCAGAGTGAAACGCAGTATTTT. The whole variable domain, filled in from reference TRBV7-2 and TRBJ2-3, reads GAGVSQSPSNKVTEKGKDVELRCDPISGHTALYWYRQSLGQGLEFLIYFQGNSAPDKSGLPSDRFSAERTGGSVSTLTIQRTQQEDSAVYLCASSPGTQSETQYFGPGTRLTVL.

This clonotype was seen many times. This rearrangement joins TRBV4-3 to TRBJ2-6; TRBD1 matches 7 bases. The CDR3 contains 17 residues. Unmatched junction bases numbered 7, after V lost 1 base and J lost 4 bases. CDR1 and CDR2 from the germline V gene are LGHNA and YSLEER. The CDR3 sequence: CASSQGLQGFGANVLTF. DNA for the CDR3: TGCGCCAGCAGCCAAGGTTTACAGGGGTTCGGGGCCAACGTCCTGACTTTC.

This clonotype has ten or more counts. The chain couples TRBV6-2 or TRBV6-3 to TRBJ2-2; tentatively, D is TRBD1 (6 bases). Looked up from germline, CDR1 is MNHEY and CDR2 is SVGEGT. This CDR3 spans 14 amino acids. V was trimmed by 4 bases and J by 4 bases, leaving 10 bases between them. Written as DNA, the CDR3 is TGTGCCAGCAGTTTGGACAGACCCACCGGGGAGCTGTTTTTT. This translates into CASSLDRPTGELFF.

This clonotype has at least ten counts. This chain joins TRBV12-3 or TRBV12-4 and TRBJ2-3; D is ambiguous. V was cut by 2 bases and J by 8 bases, with 8 bases left in between. The CDR3 spans 12 residues. The DNA of the CDR3 is TGTGCCAGCAGTTTAATGTTGGCTACGCAGTATTTT. Protein sequence: CASSLMLATQYF.

This clonotype was counted many times. The chain has TRBV3-1 and TRBJ1-2; TRBD1 might be the D (6 bases). The V gene lost 3 bases and the J gene lost 2 bases, with 10 bases spanning the gap. This CDR3 is built from 14 residues. Germline CDR1 reads LGHDT; CDR2 reads YNNKEL (reference sequence). The DNA of the CDR3 is TGTGCCAGCAGCCAGAGGACAGAGAACTATGGCTACACCTTC. It yields the protein CASSQRTENYGYTF. Combining the CDR3 with reference TRBV3-1 and TRBJ1-2 gives the whole variable domain DTAVSQTPKYLVTQMGNDKSIKCEQNLGHDTMYWYKQDSKKFLKIMFSYNNKELIINETVPNRFSPKSPDKAHLNLHINSLELGDSAVYFCASSQRTENYGYTFGSGTRLTVV.

This clonotype turned up a few times. V is TRBV9 and J is TRBJ1-1, with D perhaps TRBD1 (5 bases). Trimming shortened V by 4 bases and J by 5 bases, and 21 bases separated the two germline ends. This CDR3 region has 16 residues. Germline-derived CDR1 and CDR2 are SGDLS and YYNGEE. The CDR3 here is CASSFTAGQVVTEAFF. CDR3 nucleotides: TGTGCCAGCAGCTTTACCGCAGGGCAGGTTGTGACTGAAGCTTTCTTT.

V gene TRBV20-1 combines with J gene TRBJ2-5; 12 nucleotides line up with TRBD1. CDR3 length: 19 residues. CDR1 and CDR2 from the germline V gene are DFQATT and SNEGSKA (reference sequence). The junction had 16 bases not matched to a gene; V was cut back by 3 bases and J by 2 bases. In DNA form, the CDR3 reads TGCAGTGCTAGTCCGGGGACAGGGGGCGCCGAGGTGGGACAAGAGACCCAGTACTTC. This encodes CSASPGTGGAEVGQETQYF.

This clonotype was seen repeatedly, ten times or more. The V call is TRBV3-1, the J call TRBJ2-7, with D uncertain. From germline, CDR1 is LGHDT and CDR2 YNNKEL (reference sequence). The CDR3 covers 14 residues. The ends were cut back, 4 bases at V and 10 bases at J, with 20 bases in the middle. This chain's CDR3 is CASSRYSYGSYQYF. The CDR3 nucleotides read TGTGCCAGCAGCCGCTACAGCTACGGATCGTATCAGTACTTC.

The J gene is TRBJ2-5, the V gene TRBV20-1, with D possibly being TRBD1 or TRBD2 (5 bases each). In germline, CDR1 is DFQATT, CDR2 SNEGSKA (reference sequence). The CDR3 spans 14 residues. With 2 bases removed from V and 5 bases from J, the gap between germline ends came to 15 bases. The CDR3 region has the DNA TGCAGTGCTAGACGAAGCGGAGCAGGGGAGACCCAGTACTTC. Amino acids: CSARRSGAGETQYF.

This clonotype has at least ten counts. The V call is TRBV12-3 or TRBV12-4, the J call TRBJ1-2; D might be TRBD1 (6 bases). This CDR3 comprises 13 residues. Trimming cost V 3 bases and J 4 bases, with 9 bases left between them. The CDR3 sequence: CASSLQGPYGYTF. CDR3 sequence (DNA): TGTGCCAGCAGTTTGCAGGGGCCCTATGGCTACACCTTC.

V usage is TRBV20-1 and J usage is TRBJ1-2, with TRBD1 identical over 7 bases. The V and J ends lost 7 bases and 8 bases, in that order; junction bases with no gene match: 10. This CDR3 is 12 amino acids long. CDR1 DFQATT and CDR2 SNEGSKA come from the germline V gene (reference sequence). The CDR3 coding sequence is TGCAGTGTCCCGGAGGGGGCTAGAGGCTACACCTTC. Its translation is CSVPEGARGYTF.

This clonotype has ten or more counts. This rearrangement joins TRBV5-8 to TRBJ2-2; tentatively, D is TRBD2 (6 bases). The CDR3 is 15 residues long. Trimming took off 1 base at V and 2 bases at J, with 9 bases between the two ends. Germline V lookup: CDR1 SGHTS, CDR2 YDEGEE. CDR3 DNA: TGTGCCAGCAGCTTGTGGCGGGACAACACCGGGGAGCTGTTTTTT. Its translation: CASSLWRDNTGELFF.

A few counts support this clonotype. V is TRBV6-5 and J is TRBJ1-1; no clear D gene. The V and J ends lost 0 bases and 10 bases respectively, with 12 bases between them. Germline V lookup: CDR1 MNHEY, CDR2 SVGAGI. CDR3 length equals 13 residues. The DNA of the CDR3 is TGTGCCAGCAGTTACTCGAATATCCGGGGAGCTTTCTTT. This codes for CASSYSNIRGAFF.

In its sample, this clonotype was seen many times. The V gene is TRBV29-1, the J gene TRBJ2-1, with TRBD2 as a possible D gene (7 bases). Germline-derived CDR1 and CDR2 are SQVTM and ANQGSEA. V was shortened by 4 bases and J by 0 bases, with 16 bases between the two germline ends. The CDR3 contains 16 residues. The chain's CDR3 is CSVGTRGGSSYNEQFF. The DNA for the CDR3 is TGCAGCGTTGGAACCCGCGGGGGCAGCTCCTACAATGAGCAGTTCTTC.

This clonotype was recorded many times. This sequence joins TRBV7-9 and TRBJ1-2; D is perhaps TRBD1 (6 bases). The CDR3 spans 14 residues. Trimming left V 4 bases short and J 4 bases short, with 13 bases between. Germline assignment: CDR1 SEHNR and CDR2 FQNEAQ (reference sequence). The CDR3 DNA is TGTGCCAGCAGCTATAGTGGGACATCCTATGGCTACACCTTC. Its protein product is CASSYSGTSYGYTF. Based on the CDR3 plus reference TRBV7-9 and TRBJ1-2, the full variable domain is DTGVSQNPRHKITKRGQNVTFRCDPISEHNRLYWYRQTLGQGPEFLTYFQNEAQLEKSRLLSDRFSAERPKGSFSTLEIQRTEQGDSAMYLCASSYSGTSYGYTFGSGTRLTVV.

This clonotype was seen more than once but under ten times. V and J are TRBV11-2 and TRBJ2-1; 10 bases line up with TRBD1. The CDR3 loop spans 16 amino acids. Trimming cost V 4 bases and J 8 bases; bases outside gene matches: 11. Per germline, CDR1 SGHAT and CDR2 FQNNGV. CDR3 protein: CASSWGTGVFDDEQFF. CDR3 DNA: TGTGCCAGCAGCTGGGGGACAGGGGTTTTCGACGATGAGCAGTTCTTC.

This clonotype was seen a handful of times. The chain combines TRBV3-1 with TRBJ2-7, with 7 bases identical to TRBD1. Germline lookup yields CDR1 LGHDT and CDR2 YNNKEL (reference sequence). The CDR3 spans 19 residues. The trim removed 6 bases at V and 0 bases at J, leaving 20 bases unmatched. The CDR3 DNA reads TGTGCCAGCAGTAAACGACCGGGACAGAATGGGTTAAGCTCCTACGAGCAGTACTTC. Residues: CASSKRPGQNGLSSYEQYF.

J is TRBJ1-1 and V is TRBV10-1; D gene ambiguous. With 2 bases removed from V and 1 base from J, the gap between germline ends came to 8 bases. Germline V gene data show CDR1 as WNHNN and CDR2 as SYGVQD (reference sequence). The CDR3 is 14 residues long. The CDR3 DNA sequence: TGCGCCAGCAGTGAGGAACCGCAGAACACTGAAGCTTTCTTT. Translated: CASSEEPQNTEAFF.

A few counts support this clonotype. This rearrangement joins TRBV6-6 to TRBJ1-5; D perhaps matches TRBD1 (5 bases). Germline CDR1 MNHNY, CDR2 SVGAGI (reference sequence). This CDR3 has 14 amino acids. Trimming cost V 8 bases and J 4 bases, with 15 bases left between them. CDR3 bases: TGTGCCAGCTGGGGCAACCCCGCTAATCAGCCCCAGCATTTT. Translated, it gives CASWGNPANQPQHF.